These 26 T cell receptor beta chains share one sample of origin, sequenced in a study of T cell responses to AZD1222 COVID-19 vaccine. Some clones are missing from TCRdb's copy, which holds only in-frame ones; the method was immunoSEQ multiplex PCR. The sample contains 120,000 or so clones, roughly 90% of which appear only once. Sequencing was performed on peripheral blood, taken on day 0 of AZD1222 vaccination. These receptors were collected from an adult in good health.

J is TRBJ2-6 and V is TRBV6-4; possibly TRBD1 or TRBD2 for D (6 bases each). This CDR3 comprises 18 residues. In germline, CDR1 is MRHNA, CDR2 SNTAGT. The V end lost 10 bases, the J end lost 0 bases, and 22 bases lay between the germline ends. The CDR3 nucleotides are TGTGCCACCCCCAGTGGGGGGCCGCCCGTCTCTGGGGCCAACGTCCTGACTTTC. Translation: CATPSGGPPVSGANVLTF.

J is TRBJ1-5 and V is TRBV19, with 7 bases identical to TRBD1. Germline loops: CDR1 LNHDA, CDR2 SQIVND (reference sequence). The CDR3 loop spans 18 amino acids. Trimming cost V 1 base and J 3 bases; bases outside gene matches: 12. The CDR3 coding sequence is TGTGCCAGTAGTATAGTTACCCAGCCGGGACAGATCAATCAGCCCCAGCATTTT. Translating it yields CASSIVTQPGQINQPQHF.

The CDR3 DNA is TGTGCCAGCAGTTACGGGGCACCCTACGAGCAGTACTTC. Its protein product is CASSYGAPYEQYF. V is TRBV6-5 and J is TRBJ2-7, with D perhaps matching TRBD1 (5 bases). The CDR3 is made up of 13 amino acids. CDR1 is MNHEY and CDR2 is SVGAGI in the germline V gene. Trimming removed 2 bases at V and 2 bases at J, with 7 bases between.

This chain uses TRBV15 with TRBJ1-5; the D is unclear. Trimming left V 0 bases short and J 9 bases short, with 12 bases between. Germline V gene data show CDR1 as LNHNV and CDR2 as YYDKDF (reference sequence). The CDR3 has 14 residues. The CDR3 bases are TGTGCCACCAGCAGAGATGCGGGATCTCGGCCCCAGCATTTT. It codes for CATSRDAGSRPQHF.

This clone is a singleton in its sample. The rearrangement joins TRBV18 to TRBJ2-2; the match to TRBD2 covers 7 bases. The germline V gene encodes CDR1 KGHSH and CDR2 LQKENI. V dropped 1 base and J dropped 2; count of bases not matched to a gene: 10. CDR3 size: 18 residues. The CDR3: CASSPRFSAGANTGELFF. CDR3 coding DNA: TGTGCCAGCTCACCACGATTCTCGGCGGGAGCCAACACCGGGGAGCTGTTTTTT.

The gene calls are TRBV5-1 and TRBJ2-3; D uncertain. The V end lost 2 bases, the J end lost 4 bases, and 17 bases lay between the germline ends. This CDR3 has 16 residues. Germline V CDR1 and CDR2: SGHRS, YFSETQ. CDR3 nucleotide sequence: TGCGCCAGCAGCTTTACGGGTCCCCAACCGGCAGATACGCAGTATTTT. Residues: CASSFTGPQPADTQYF.

V and J are TRBV2 and TRBJ1-1, with D possibly TRBD1 on 5 matching bases. The CDR3 is 13 residues long. Germline CDR1 reads SNHLY; CDR2 reads FYNNEI. V was shortened by 6 bases and J by 1 base, with 9 bases between the two germline ends. DNA for the CDR3: TGTGCCAGCAGACTCACAGGGAACACTGAAGCTTTCTTT. Translating it yields CASRLTGNTEAFF.

A note on this clone: Other DNA sequences in the same sample also yield this CDR3. The chain carries TRBV18 and TRBJ1-5; D perhaps matches TRBD1 (5 bases). This CDR3 is built from 13 residues. Germline loops: CDR1 KGHSH, CDR2 LQKENI. The V gene lost 3 bases and the J gene lost 2 bases, with 5 bases spanning the gap. CDR3 sequence reads: CASSPGRNQPQHF. CDR3 coding DNA: TGTGCCAGCTCACCGGGGCGCAATCAGCCCCAGCATTTT.

The chain is built from TRBV19 and TRBJ1-4; D may be TRBD1 (6 bases). This CDR3 has 13 residues. Trimming took 9 bases from V and 8 from J, leaving 16 bases between them. Germline V gene lookup returns CDR1 LNHDA and CDR2 SQIVND (reference sequence). The CDR3 loop is CASEDRWGEKLFF. The DNA of the CDR3 is TGTGCCAGCGAGGACAGATGGGGAGAAAAACTGTTTTTT.

The chain couples TRBV19 to TRBJ2-7, with 10 bases matching TRBD1. In germline, CDR1 is LNHDA, CDR2 SQIVND (reference sequence). The CDR3 totals 19 residues. The V and J ends lost 2 bases and 3 bases, in that order; junction bases with no gene match: 16. DNA for the CDR3: TGTGCCAGTAGTATATCGAGAATGAGTAGGGACAGGGGAGTCTACGAGCAGTACTTC. Its translation: CASSISRMSRDRGVYEQYF.

The chain uses TRBV5-6 and TRBJ2-3; D possibly matches TRBD1 or TRBD2 (5 bases each). V shed 2 bases and J shed 4 bases, with 14 bases lying between them. CDR3 size: 15 residues. The V gene's germline CDR1 is SGHDT and CDR2 YYEEEE. The CDR3 nucleotides read TGTGCCAGCAGCTTCCAGAGAGGGGCCCCAGATACGCAGTATTTT. This translates into CASSFQRGAPDTQYF.

The count of this clone is one. V gene TRBV3-1 (or the pseudogene TRBV3-2) combines with J gene TRBJ1-6; no clear D. V dropped 5 bases and J dropped 6 bases, with 11 bases sitting between them. Germline CDR1 and CDR2: LGHDT and YNNKEL (reference sequence). The CDR3 has 14 residues. The CDR3 DNA sequence: TGTGCCAGCAGCACCATAGACACTAATTCACCCCTCCACTTT. This gives the protein CASSTIDTNSPLHF.

The V call is TRBV4-1, the J call TRBJ1-2; 8 nucleotides match TRBD1. The CDR3 sequence is 15 residues long. Germline V gene data show CDR1 as MGHRA and CDR2 as YSYEKL. With 4 bases clipped from V and 7 bases from J, the junction kept 11 bases outside the gene matches. The CDR3 loop reads CASSRTGPTEGGYTF. For the CDR3, the DNA is TGCGCCAGCAGCCGGACAGGGCCGACGGAGGGTGGCTACACCTTC.

This clone was seen a single time. J is TRBJ2-4 and V is TRBV7-9; 9 bases are shared with TRBD2. CDR1 SEHNR and CDR2 FQNEAQ come from the germline V gene (reference sequence). Trimming at V came to 10 bases and at J to 12 bases, leaving 10 bases not matched to a gene. The CDR3 consists of 12 residues. The CDR3 sequence is CATGTSLSAQYF. CDR3 bases: TGTGCCACCGGGACTAGCTTATCAGCTCAGTACTTC.

V usage is TRBV2 and J usage is TRBJ1-1; tentative D call: TRBD1 (5 bases). CDR3 size: 12 residues. V was trimmed by 10 bases and J by 1 base, leaving 10 bases between them. CDR1 is SNHLY and CDR2 is FYNNEI in the germline V gene. For the CDR3, the DNA is TGTGCCACCGGGAGGGGGAACACTGAAGCTTTCTTT. Amino acids: CATGRGNTEAFF.

This clone was picked up a small number of times. The rearrangement joins TRBV28 to TRBJ1-2; 8 bases line up with TRBD1. Germline values: CDR1 MDHEN, CDR2 SYDVKM. J was trimmed by 5 bases and V by 6 bases; bases with no gene match: 11. The CDR3 is made up of 15 amino acids. CDR3 coding DNA: TGTGCCAGCAGGGATATGGACAGGGTTGGGTATGGCTACACCTTC. Translation: CASRDMDRVGYGYTF.

V and J are TRBV5-1 and TRBJ1-6; D is undetermined. With 0 bases removed from V and 9 bases from J, the gap between germline ends came to 10 bases. The CDR3 totals 14 residues. In germline, CDR1 is SGHRS, CDR2 YFSETQ. This chain's CDR3 is CASSLDAAGSPLHF. Here the CDR3 DNA reads TGCGCCAGCAGCTTGGATGCGGCGGGTTCACCCCTCCACTTT.

This chain connects TRBV5-4 to TRBJ1-6, with TRBD1 matching over 9 bases. J gave up 11 bases and V 2 bases, and 14 bases lay outside the gene matches. The germline gives CDR1 SGHNT, CDR2 YYREEE (reference sequence). The CDR3 has 17 amino acids. The CDR3 nucleotides read TGTGCCAGCAGCTTTCTGGGCGCCGGGACAGGGAGTACACCCCTCCACTTT. This sequence encodes CASSFLGAGTGSTPLHF.

V and J are TRBV13 and TRBJ2-3, with TRBD2 matching over 10 bases. The V gene end was trimmed by 0 bases and the J gene end by 5 bases; junction bases not matched to a gene: 8. The germline gives CDR1 PRHDT, CDR2 FYEKMQ (reference sequence). The CDR3 is made up of 17 amino acids. In DNA form, the CDR3 reads TGTGCCAGCAGCTTAGGAGCTAGCGGGAGATTAGGAGATACGCAGTATTTT. Encoded protein: CASSLGASGRLGDTQYF.

This sequence joins TRBV5-1 and TRBJ2-7; 16 bases align to TRBD2. The CDR3 sequence is 19 residues long. Per germline, CDR1 SGHRS and CDR2 YFSETQ. V was clipped by 2 bases and J by 0 bases; unmatched bases: 8. CDR3 sequence: CASSLIPGLAGGFSYEQYF. The CDR3 DNA is TGCGCCAGCAGCTTAATACCGGGACTAGCGGGAGGGTTCTCCTACGAGCAGTACTTC.

V usage is TRBV28 and J usage is TRBJ1-2, with 7 bases fitting TRBD1. CDR3 size: 14 residues. V shed 6 bases and J 4 bases; nucleotides not matched to a gene: 8. Germline CDR1 and CDR2: MDHEN and SYDVKM. The CDR3 loop is CASRIPGQSYGYTF. CDR3 nucleotides: TGTGCCAGCAGGATTCCGGGACAGAGCTATGGCTACACCTTC.

This chain links TRBV5-1 with TRBJ1-1; the D is unclear. V was shortened by 1 base and J by 0 bases, with 4 bases between the two germline ends. The CDR3 runs to 13 residues. Germline lookup yields CDR1 SGHRS and CDR2 YFSETQ. This chain's CDR3 is CASSLILNTEAFF. The DNA of the CDR3 is TGCGCCAGCAGCTTGATACTGAACACTGAAGCTTTCTTT.

This clone was seen more than once but under ten times. The chain links TRBV19 to TRBJ2-2; a weak D match, TRBD1 (7 bases). The length of the CDR3 is 16 residues. V was trimmed by 5 bases and J by 4 bases, leaving 17 bases between them. Per germline, CDR1 LNHDA and CDR2 SQIVND (reference sequence). The CDR3 here is CASSAGTVRGTGELFF. The CDR3 DNA sequence: TGTGCCAGTAGTGCGGGGACAGTCCGGGGCACCGGGGAGCTGTTTTTT.

This sequence joins TRBV5-1 and TRBJ2-1; 11 positions agree with TRBD2. CDR1 SGHRS and CDR2 YFSETQ come from the germline V gene. The CDR3 length is 18 residues. V lost 4 bases, J lost 3 bases, and 12 bases stayed unmatched. DNA of the CDR3: TGCGCCAGCAGCCCCGGTCTACTAGCGGGAGAACACTACAATGAGCAGTTCTTC. This codes for CASSPGLLAGEHYNEQFF. The full variable domain, in which reference TRBV5-1 and TRBJ2-1 provide the parts outside the CDR3, is KAGVTQTPRYLIKTRGQQVTLSCSPISGHRSVSWYQQTPGQGLQFLFEYFSETQRNKGNFPGRFSGRQFSNSRSEMNVSTLELGDSALYLCASSPGLLAGEHYNEQFFGPGTRLTVL.

CDR3 coding DNA: TGCGCCAGCAGCGGGGAGAACGGATTATATGGCTACACCTTC. This translates into CASSGENGLYGYTF. V is TRBV5-1 and J is TRBJ1-2; D unresolved. Germline CDR1 and CDR2: SGHRS and YFSETQ. Between the trimmed V and J ends, which lost 4 bases and 5 bases, there was a span of 15 bases. The CDR3 runs to 14 residues.

The chain has TRBV7-9 and TRBJ1-1, with D maybe TRBD1 (5 bases). The CDR3 sequence is 13 residues long. The V end was cut by 5 bases, the J end by 12 bases, with 19 bases between. In germline, CDR1 is SEHNR, CDR2 FQNEAQ (reference sequence). CDR3 DNA sequence: TGTGCCAGCAGCCAGGGACTTCCCGGGAGTCCTTTCTTT. Amino acid sequence: CASSQGLPGSPFF.